The source of this T cell receptor beta chain is a study of radiotherapy plus CTLA-4 blockade in lung cancer. V was shortened by 4 bases and J by 0 bases, with 9 bases between the two germline ends. Germline V CDR1 and CDR2: SQVTM, ANQGSEA. CDR3 length: 14 amino acids. Focal radiation was given together with CTLA-4 blockade (ipilimumab) to patients with chemo-refractory metastatic non-small-cell lung cancer. Assay used: immunoSEQ multiplex PCR; TCRdb lists only in-frame clones, some missing. The data contain roughly 50,000 clones, approximately 84% of them singletons. Sequenced material: peripheral blood, taken from a patient treated with radiotherapy plus ipilimumab. The chain couples TRBV29-1 to TRBJ2-2; D might be TRBD2 (6 bases). This sequence was found in a human donor with non-small cell lung cancer whose response to radiotherapy plus ipilimumab could not be evaluated. In DNA form, the CDR3 reads TGCAGCGTTGCGGGACTCACGAACACCGGGGAGCTGTTTTTT. It codes for CSVAGLTNTGELFF.